One TCR beta chain is described in this entry. The antigen remains unidentified. One junction end does not reproduce the germline sequence, and a read error may be involved. Germline V gene lookup returns CDR1 LNHDA and CDR2 SQIVND (reference sequence). This CDR3 has 13 residues. These data belong to a study of human T cells and chemical hapten exposure. In the study overall: TCR yields differed between samples (mainly from small differences in pooled library volume).

The template was total RNA from unfractionated whole blood. Findings and limits, study-wide: With regard to DPC sensitization, TCRs above 1 in 1000 frequency did not change.

In the library, unique molecular identifiers were attached to individual cDNA molecules. Per the study methods: Samples contained a median of roughly 93,000 TCRs, with a range of 23,224 to 690,600. A single record per CDR3 protein comes from TCRdb applying MiXCR to the 5' RACE reads. V and J calls and clone size were set by TCRdb, not the authors. The sample contains 150,000 or so distinct CDR3 sequences, about 4% of which appear only once. The TCR sequence derives from a female donor in good health. This sequence joins TRBV19 and TRBJ1-5; D gene unclear. The CDR3 here is CTSSMSNYQPQHF. CDR3 bases: TGTACCAGTAGCATGTCAAATTATCAGCCCCAGCATTTT.